These 31 T cell receptor beta chains were sequenced from one sample in a study of early stage breast cancer tumors. Using immunoSEQ multiplex PCR, the repertoire was profiled, and TCRdb retains in-frame clones only, with some absent. The table shows tens of thousands of clones, with roughly 81% occurring only once. Input material: blood. These receptors were taken from a person aged 35-55 years with breast cancer.

The chain recombines TRBV5-4 with TRBJ2-2, with D possibly matching TRBD2 (5 bases). The CDR3 is made up of 16 amino acids. The germline V and J ends were trimmed by 0 bases and 9 bases, with 18 bases remaining between them. The germline V gene encodes CDR1 SGHNT and CDR2 YYREEE (reference sequence). Here the CDR3 reads CASSLDQSGGGRELFF. CDR3 sequence (DNA): TGTGCCAGCAGCTTGGACCAAAGCGGCGGCGGGCGGGAGCTGTTTTTT.

The chain combines TRBV4-3 with TRBJ1-4, with a tentative D call TRBD1 (5 bases). Per the germline V gene, CDR1 is LGHNA and CDR2 is YSLEER. The CDR3 runs to 22 residues. V was shortened by 0 bases and J by 3 bases, with 29 bases between the two germline ends. CDR3 region: CASSQDVGLSLGSVGANEKLFF. The CDR3 nucleotides are TGCGCCAGCAGCCAAGATGTAGGACTATCATTGGGATCGGTAGGGGCTAATGAAAAACTGTTTTTT.

The chain carries TRBV10-1 and TRBJ2-5; no clear D. The CDR3 has 13 residues. The V end was cut by 1 base, the J end by 7 bases, with 10 bases between. Germline V gene lookup returns CDR1 WNHNN and CDR2 SYGVQD (reference sequence). The CDR3 DNA reads TGCGCCAGCAGTGAGTTCCCAAGTGGGACCCAGTACTTC. This gives the protein CASSEFPSGTQYF.

This clone was detected a few times. The chain uses TRBV9 and TRBJ2-1; D is uncertain. Germline assignment: CDR1 SGDLS and CDR2 YYNGEE. Deletions cut 0 bases from V and 6 bases from J, with 16 bases between. There are 16 residues in the CDR3. The CDR3 DNA reads TGTGCCAGCAGCGTAGGGTGGTCTGTTGTAGGCAATGAGCAGTTCTTC. The encoded protein is CASSVGWSVVGNEQFF.

This chain uses TRBV29-1 with TRBJ2-1; D ambiguous. Germline lookup yields CDR1 SQVTM and CDR2 ANQGSEA. This CDR3 contains 13 residues. Trimming shortened V by 1 base and J by 9 bases, and 13 bases separated the two germline ends. In nucleotides, the CDR3 is TGCAGCGTTGAAGGAAAATTTTTAAGTGAGCAGTTCTTC. Protein: CSVEGKFLSEQFF.

The gene calls are TRBV5-5 and TRBJ2-7; 8 bases agree with TRBD1. The CDR3 totals 14 residues. V shed 1 base and J 3 bases; nucleotides not matched to a gene: 3. Germline V CDR1 and CDR2: SGHKS, YYEKEE (reference sequence). The CDR3 is CASSLTGGLYEQYF. CDR3 nucleotide sequence: TGTGCCAGCAGCTTGACAGGGGGTCTCTACGAGCAGTACTTC.

The genes are TRBV5-4 and TRBJ2-1; D may correspond to TRBD1 or TRBD2 (6 bases each). V gave up 1 base and J gave up 3 bases, with 14 bases separating them. Germline CDR1 reads SGHNT; CDR2 reads YYREEE (reference sequence). The CDR3 is made up of 16 amino acids. CDR3 sequence (DNA): TGTGCCAGCAGCTTGTCTTCGGGGGCCAGCTACAATGAGCAGTTCTTC. It specifies CASSLSSGASYNEQFF.

The CDR3 coding sequence is TGCAGCGTTGGGGAACGGGAGCCCTACGAGCAGTACTTC. This sequence encodes CSVGEREPYEQYF. This chain uses TRBV29-1 with TRBJ2-7; weak D call: TRBD2 (6 bases). The CDR3 has 13 amino acids. The ends were cut back, 4 bases at V and 2 bases at J, with 12 bases in the middle. CDR1 is SQVTM, CDR2 ANQGSEA, per germline.

There are a few counts of this clone. V is TRBV7-9 and J is TRBJ2-2; no firm D call. V dropped 0 bases and J dropped 7 bases, with 0 bases sitting between them. Germline V gives CDR1 SEHNR, CDR2 FQNEAQ (reference sequence). The CDR3 is 11 residues long. CDR3 nucleotides: TGTGCCAGCAGCTTAGCCGGGGAGCTGTTTTTT. It translates to CASSLAGELFF.

This sequence joins TRBV25-1 and TRBJ2-1; 8 nucleotides agree with TRBD2. The germline CDR1 and CDR2 sequences are MGHDK and SYGVNS. CDR3 length equals 16 residues. V trimming: 5 bases; J trimming: 3 bases; junction bases outside the gene matches: 9. The CDR3 sequence is CASSSNGGVDYNEQFF. In DNA, the CDR3 is TGTGCCAGCAGTTCAAACGGGGGGGTGGACTACAATGAGCAGTTCTTC.

The genes are TRBV4-3 and TRBJ2-3; no clear D. The germline V gene has CDR1 LGHNA and CDR2 YSLEER. CDR3 length equals 16 residues. Trimming removed 2 bases at V and 5 bases at J, with 17 bases between. DNA of the CDR3: TGCGCCAGCAGCCAAACCCTTATCCAACAGCGAGATACGCAGTATTTT. As protein: CASSQTLIQQRDTQYF.

This clone showed up just a few times. CDR3 nucleotides: TGTGCCAGCAGTTCGGAGGCCCTAGCAGTCGACAATGAGCAGTTCTTC. Its protein product is CASSSEALAVDNEQFF. The genes are TRBV6-5 and TRBJ2-1; a possible D gene is TRBD2 (5 bases). The germline gives CDR1 MNHEY, CDR2 SVGAGI. V lost 4 bases and J lost 5, with 18 bases in between. The CDR3 consists of 16 residues.

This rearrangement joins TRBV9 to TRBJ2-1, with 10 positions matching TRBD1. Germline CDR1 SGDLS, CDR2 YYNGEE. The CDR3 consists of 16 residues. V lost 0 bases to trimming and J lost 4 bases; unmatched junction nucleotides: 4. CDR3 bases: TGTGCCAGCAGCGTAGATCTGGGACAGGGGTACAATGAGCAGTTCTTC. Its translation: CASSVDLGQGYNEQFF.

V usage is TRBV29-1 and J usage is TRBJ1-5; 7 positions match TRBD1. The CDR3 sequence is 16 residues long. Germline V gene lookup returns CDR1 SQVTM and CDR2 ANQGSEA. J lost 0 bases, V lost 8 bases, and 13 bases had no gene match. The CDR3 coding sequence is TGCAGCCCGATAGACAGGGACACCGATAGCAATCAGCCCCAGCATTTT. Translation: CSPIDRDTDSNQPQHF. Combining the CDR3 with reference TRBV29-1 and TRBJ1-5 gives the whole variable domain SAVISQKPSRDICQRGTSLTIQCQVDSQVTMMFWYRQQPGQSLTLIATANQGSEATYESGFVIDKFPISRPNLTFSTLTVSNMSPEDSSIYLCSPIDRDTDSNQPQHFGDGTRLSIL.

This chain connects TRBV30 to TRBJ2-1, with TRBD2 identical over 10 bases. The CDR3 spans 12 residues. Trimming at V came to 3 bases and at J to 15 bases, leaving 8 bases not matched to a gene. Germline-derived CDR1 and CDR2 are GTSNPN and SVGIG (reference sequence). As DNA, the CDR3 is TGTGCCTGGAGGGATACTAGCGGGACACGGTTCTTC. This translates into CAWRDTSGTRFF.

The chain has TRBV7-2 and TRBJ2-3; D remains unclear. The V gene lost 1 base and the J gene lost 1 base, with 12 bases spanning the gap. CDR1 SGHTA and CDR2 FQGNSA come from the germline V gene. The CDR3 spans 16 residues. The CDR3 DNA reads TGTGCCAGCAGCTTAGTTCAGGCCCAAGGCACAGATACGCAGTATTTT. The encoded protein is CASSLVQAQGTDTQYF.

V gene TRBV7-2 combines with J gene TRBJ2-5; D unresolved. The CDR3 runs 14 residues. The germline CDR1 and CDR2 sequences are SGHTA and FQGNSA. Trimming removed 5 bases at V and 7 bases at J, with 17 bases between. The DNA for the CDR3 is TGTGCCAGCAGCCGGACCGCCATTGGCGGGACCCAGTACTTC. This sequence encodes CASSRTAIGGTQYF.

The chain employs TRBV5-1 and TRBJ2-1; perhaps TRBD2 as D (5 bases). V lost 0 bases, J lost 0 bases, and 13 bases lay in between. Germline V CDR1 and CDR2: SGHRS, YFSETQ. The CDR3 has 17 residues. CDR3 sequence reads: CASSLGGGSGSYNEQFF. CDR3 bases: TGCGCCAGCAGCTTGGGAGGCGGGTCCGGCTCCTACAATGAGCAGTTCTTC.

The chain is built from TRBV16 and TRBJ2-1; D may be TRBD1 (6 bases). Germline-derived CDR1 and CDR2 are KGHSY and FQNENV. The CDR3 covers 16 residues. Trimming cost V 1 base and J 5 bases, with 15 bases left between them. The CDR3 DNA sequence: TGTGCCAGCAGCCAATTAAGAGGGACATCAAACAATGAGCAGTTCTTC. Protein sequence: CASSQLRGTSNNEQFF. Full variable domain (remainder filled in from reference TRBV16 and TRBJ2-1): GEEVAQTPKHLVRGEGQKAKLYCAPIKGHSYVFWYQQVLKNEFKFLISFQNENVFDETGMPKERFSAKCLPNSPCSLEIQATKLEDSAVYFCASSQLRGTSNNEQFFGPGTRLTVL.

This sequence joins TRBV11-2 and TRBJ1-2; D perhaps matches TRBD1 (5 bases). Trimming took 0 bases from V and 8 from J, leaving 16 bases between them. Germline loops: CDR1 SGHAT, CDR2 FQNNGV. This CDR3 has 15 amino acids. The CDR3 bases are TGTGCCAGCAGCTTAGATGCCAGGGACTATGTCGGCTACACCTTC. Protein product: CASSLDARDYVGYTF.

The chain carries TRBV30 and TRBJ2-1; TRBD2 matches at 7 bases. Germline trimming cut 0 bases from V and 6 bases from J; bases unmatched to any gene: 14. The CDR3 extends over 17 amino acids. Germline CDR1 and CDR2: GTSNPN and SVGIG (reference sequence). CDR3 in amino acids: CAWSVRISQRDRNEQFF. The CDR3 bases are TGTGCCTGGAGTGTTAGGATCAGCCAGCGGGATCGCAATGAGCAGTTCTTC.

The chain uses TRBV7-8 and TRBJ2-7; D is possibly TRBD1 (6 bases). The germline V and J ends were trimmed by 5 bases and 2 bases, with 13 bases remaining between them. From germline, CDR1 is SGHVS and CDR2 FQNEAQ. The CDR3 contains 14 residues. The CDR3 region has the DNA TGTGCCAGCAGCCGCGAAGGGGGTCCCTACGAGCAGTACTTC. Protein: CASSREGGPYEQYF.

This clone was found a few times. J is TRBJ2-1 and V is TRBV19; no firm D call. With 2 bases removed from V and 8 bases from J, the gap between germline ends came to 10 bases. Germline-derived CDR1 and CDR2 are LNHDA and SQIVND (reference sequence). The CDR3 runs to 13 residues. CDR3 bases: TGTGCCAGTAGTATAAGGTGGTCACATGAGCAGTTCTTC. Its protein product is CASSIRWSHEQFF.

CDR3 DNA sequence: TGCGCCAGCAGCTCCCGGGCAGACCGGGACCCCCGCGCGGAGACCCAGTACTTC. This sequence encodes CASSSRADRDPRAETQYF. The V and J genes are TRBV5-1 and TRBJ2-5; the D gene could be TRBD1 or TRBD2 (5 bases each). This CDR3 comprises 18 residues. Germline V CDR1 and CDR2: SGHRS, YFSETQ. Trimming took 3 bases from V and 5 from J, leaving 26 bases between them.

This clone was detected only a few times. The chain combines TRBV18 with TRBJ2-5; a weak D match, TRBD1 (6 bases). The ends were cut back, 3 bases at V and 0 bases at J, with 8 bases in the middle. Germline assignment: CDR1 KGHSH and CDR2 LQKENI. The CDR3 extends over 14 amino acids. CDR3 loop: CASSPNRDQETQYF. CDR3 nucleotide sequence: TGTGCCAGCTCACCTAACAGGGACCAAGAGACCCAGTACTTC.

The table lists this clone with a few counts. This chain uses TRBV2 with TRBJ2-7; TRBD2 is a possible D gene (5 bases). V was clipped by 7 bases and J by 6 bases, with 10 bases between them. The CDR3 spans 11 residues. Germline-derived CDR1 and CDR2 are SNHLY and FYNNEI. CDR3 nucleotide sequence: TGTGCCAGCACCCCGAGGGTCGAGCAGTACTTC. As protein: CASTPRVEQYF.

The chain joins TRBV7-6 to TRBJ2-5; 8 nucleotides match TRBD1. J was trimmed by 5 bases and V by 1 base; bases with no gene match: 15. Germline V gene lookup returns CDR1 SGHVS and CDR2 FNYEAQ. The CDR3 length is 18 residues. CDR3 DNA: TGTGCCAGCAGCTTAGGTTCATATGCGGGGCAGGGGGCCGAGACCCAGTACTTC. Translation gives CASSLGSYAGQGAETQYF. Complete variable domain (other parts from reference TRBV7-6 and TRBJ2-5): GAGVSQSPRYKVTKRGQDVALRCDPISGHVSLYWYRQALGQGPEFLTYFNYEAQQDKSGLPNDRFSAERPEGSISTLTIQRTEQRDSAMYRCASSLGSYAGQGAETQYFGPGTRLLVL.

This chain connects TRBV18 to TRBJ2-1; a possible D gene is TRBD2 (6 bases). The CDR3 is made up of 14 amino acids. CDR1 and CDR2 (germline): KGHSH, LQKENI. The ends were cut back, 2 bases at V and 4 bases at J, with 9 bases in the middle. The chain's CDR3 is CASSPEAGYNEQFF. The CDR3 nucleotides are TGTGCCAGCTCACCAGAGGCGGGATACAATGAGCAGTTCTTC.

This chain joins TRBV11-3 and TRBJ2-2, with a weak D call TRBD2 (5 bases). The CDR3 totals 16 residues. Germline lookup yields CDR1 SGHNT and CDR2 YENEEA. Trimming took 5 bases from V and 2 from J, leaving 15 bases between them. The DNA of the CDR3 is TGTGCCAGCAGCCCCCTTTCGGGAACCAACACCGGGGAGCTGTTTTTT. Its protein is CASSPLSGTNTGELFF.

This clone turned up a few times. The chain employs TRBV11-3 and TRBJ2-3; D is undetermined. Between the trimmed V and J ends, which lost 6 bases and 4 bases, there was a span of 11 bases. CDR1 and CDR2 from the germline V gene are SGHNT and YENEEA. The CDR3 totals 13 residues. CDR3: CASRLTSADTQYF. CDR3 nucleotides: TGTGCCAGCAGACTCACATCGGCAGATACGCAGTATTTT.

The V call is TRBV4-2, the J call TRBJ2-5; weak D call: TRBD1 (7 bases). This CDR3 region has 16 residues. Trimming cost V 0 bases and J 5 bases, with 16 bases left between them. Germline CDR1 LGHNA, CDR2 YNFKEQ. CDR3 region: CASSQEAQGGVETQYF. CDR3 in DNA: TGTGCCAGCAGCCAAGAGGCCCAGGGGGGAGTCGAGACCCAGTACTTC.